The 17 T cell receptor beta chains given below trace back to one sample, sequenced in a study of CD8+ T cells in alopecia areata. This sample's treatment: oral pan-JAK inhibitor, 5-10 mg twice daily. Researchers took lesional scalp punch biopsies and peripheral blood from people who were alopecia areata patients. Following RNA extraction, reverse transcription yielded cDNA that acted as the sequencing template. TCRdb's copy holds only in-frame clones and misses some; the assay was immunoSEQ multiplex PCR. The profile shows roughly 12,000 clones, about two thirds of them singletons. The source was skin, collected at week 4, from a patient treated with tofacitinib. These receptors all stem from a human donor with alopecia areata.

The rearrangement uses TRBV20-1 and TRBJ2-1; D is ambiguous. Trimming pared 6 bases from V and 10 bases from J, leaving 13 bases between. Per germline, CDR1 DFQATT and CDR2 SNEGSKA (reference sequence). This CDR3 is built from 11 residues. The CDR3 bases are TGCAGTGCCCGTCTGACTCCGGAGCAGTTCTTC. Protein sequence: CSARLTPEQFF.

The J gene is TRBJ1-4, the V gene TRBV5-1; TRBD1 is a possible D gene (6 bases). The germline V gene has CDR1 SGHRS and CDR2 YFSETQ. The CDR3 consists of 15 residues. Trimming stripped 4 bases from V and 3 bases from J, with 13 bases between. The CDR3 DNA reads TGCGCCAGCAGCGGCGGGACAATATCTAATGAAAAACTGTTTTTT. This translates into CASSGGTISNEKLFF.

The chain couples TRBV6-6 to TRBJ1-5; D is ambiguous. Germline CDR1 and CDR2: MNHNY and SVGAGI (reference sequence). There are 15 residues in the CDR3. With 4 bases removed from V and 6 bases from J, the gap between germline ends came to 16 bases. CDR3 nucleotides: TGTGCCAGCAGTTCCCTGACCATAAACGGTCAGCCCCAGCATTTT. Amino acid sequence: CASSSLTINGQPQHF.

CDR3 loop: CASSSGQGPAADTQYF. As DNA, the CDR3 is TGTGCCAGCAGCTCAGGACAGGGGCCGGCGGCAGATACGCAGTATTTT. The rearrangement joins TRBV7-6 to TRBJ2-3; 9 nucleotides line up with TRBD1. In germline, CDR1 is SGHVS, CDR2 FNYEAQ. Trimming at V came to 4 bases and at J to 4 bases, leaving 9 bases not matched to a gene. This CDR3 has 16 amino acids.

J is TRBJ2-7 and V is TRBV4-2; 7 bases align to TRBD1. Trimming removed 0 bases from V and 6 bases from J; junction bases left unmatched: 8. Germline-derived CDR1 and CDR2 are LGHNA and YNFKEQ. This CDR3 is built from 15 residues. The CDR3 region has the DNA TGTGCCAGCAGCCAAGACGGGACAGCCTCGGGCGAGCAGTACTTC. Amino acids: CASSQDGTASGEQYF.

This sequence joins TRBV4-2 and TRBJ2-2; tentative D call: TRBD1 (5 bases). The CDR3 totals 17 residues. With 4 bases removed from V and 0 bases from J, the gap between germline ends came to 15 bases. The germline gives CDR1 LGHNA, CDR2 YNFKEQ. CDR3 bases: TGTGCCAGCAGCCCATGGGGCCGTTCTGCGAACACCGGGGAGCTGTTTTTT. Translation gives CASSPWGRSANTGELFF.

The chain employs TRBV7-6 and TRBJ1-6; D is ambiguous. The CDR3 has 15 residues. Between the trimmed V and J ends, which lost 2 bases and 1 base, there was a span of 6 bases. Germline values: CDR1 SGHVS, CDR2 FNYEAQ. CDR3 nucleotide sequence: TGTGCCAGCAGCTTACATGGGTCCTATAATTCACCCCTCCACTTT. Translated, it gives CASSLHGSYNSPLHF.

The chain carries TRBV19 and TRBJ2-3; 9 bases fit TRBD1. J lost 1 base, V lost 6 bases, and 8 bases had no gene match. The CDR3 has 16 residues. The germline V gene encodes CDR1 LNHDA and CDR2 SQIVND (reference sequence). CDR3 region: CASSPLRDRGTDTQYF. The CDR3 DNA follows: TGTGCCAGTAGCCCCCTGCGGGACAGGGGCACAGATACGCAGTATTTT.

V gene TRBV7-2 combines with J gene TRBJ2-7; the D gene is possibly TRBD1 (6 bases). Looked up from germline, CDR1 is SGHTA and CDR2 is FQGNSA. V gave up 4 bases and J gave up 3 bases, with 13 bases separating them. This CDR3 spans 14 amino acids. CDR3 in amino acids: CASSSAEGGYEQYF. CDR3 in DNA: TGTGCCAGCAGCTCCGCCGAAGGGGGCTACGAGCAGTACTTC.

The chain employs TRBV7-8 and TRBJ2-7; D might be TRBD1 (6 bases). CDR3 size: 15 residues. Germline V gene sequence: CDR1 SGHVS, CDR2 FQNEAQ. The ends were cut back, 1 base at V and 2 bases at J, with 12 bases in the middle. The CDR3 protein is CASSLDFRGPYEQYF. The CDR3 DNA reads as TGTGCCAGCAGCTTAGATTTCAGGGGACCCTACGAGCAGTACTTC.

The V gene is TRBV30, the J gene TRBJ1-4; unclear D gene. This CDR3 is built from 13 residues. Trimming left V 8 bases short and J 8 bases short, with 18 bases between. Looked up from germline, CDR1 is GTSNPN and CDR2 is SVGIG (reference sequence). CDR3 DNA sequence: TGTGCCCTCGGGGTCCTGGGATTGGAAAAACTGTTTTTT. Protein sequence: CALGVLGLEKLFF.

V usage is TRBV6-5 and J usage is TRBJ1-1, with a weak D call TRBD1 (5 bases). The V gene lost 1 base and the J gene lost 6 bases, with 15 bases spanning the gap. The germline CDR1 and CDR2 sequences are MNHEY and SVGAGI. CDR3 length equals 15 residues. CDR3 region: CASSYWGGKAAEAFF. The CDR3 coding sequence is TGTGCCAGCAGTTACTGGGGGGGTAAAGCGGCTGAAGCTTTCTTT.

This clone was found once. The DNA for the CDR3 is TGTGCCAGCAGCTTGGCAGCTACAAACTATGGCTACACCTTC. This sequence encodes CASSLAATNYGYTF. The rearrangement links TRBV7-2 to TRBJ1-2; D remains unclear. Trimming removed 3 bases from V and 2 bases from J, with 10 bases in between. This CDR3 contains 14 residues. Germline loops: CDR1 SGHTA, CDR2 FQGNSA.

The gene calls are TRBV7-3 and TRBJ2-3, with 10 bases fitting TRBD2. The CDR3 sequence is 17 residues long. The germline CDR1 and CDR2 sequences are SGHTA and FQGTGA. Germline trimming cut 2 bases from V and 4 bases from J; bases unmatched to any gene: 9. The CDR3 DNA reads TGTGCCAGCAGCTTAGGTCTAGCGGGGGCCCCCGCAGATACGCAGTATTTT. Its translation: CASSLGLAGAPADTQYF.

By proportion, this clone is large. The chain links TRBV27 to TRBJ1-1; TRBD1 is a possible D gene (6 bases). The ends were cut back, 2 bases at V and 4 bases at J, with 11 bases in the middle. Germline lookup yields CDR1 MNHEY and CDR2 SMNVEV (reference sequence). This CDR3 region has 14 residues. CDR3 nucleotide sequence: TGTGCCAGCAGTTTAAGGGAGGGGGGCACTGAAGCTTTCTTT. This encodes CASSLREGGTEAFF.

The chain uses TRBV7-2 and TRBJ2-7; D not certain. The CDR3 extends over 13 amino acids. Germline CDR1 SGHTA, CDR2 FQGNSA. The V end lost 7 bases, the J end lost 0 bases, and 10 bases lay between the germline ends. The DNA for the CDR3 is TGTGCCAGCACAACGCCGAACTCCTACGAGCAGTACTTC. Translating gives CASTTPNSYEQYF.

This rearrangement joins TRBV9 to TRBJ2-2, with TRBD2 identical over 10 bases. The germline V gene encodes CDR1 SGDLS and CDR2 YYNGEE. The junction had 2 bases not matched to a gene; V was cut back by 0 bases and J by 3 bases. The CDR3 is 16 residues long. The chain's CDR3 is CASSVASGGYTGELFF. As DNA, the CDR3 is TGTGCCAGCAGCGTAGCTAGCGGGGGATACACCGGGGAGCTGTTTTTT.